The 11 T cell receptor beta chains given below trace back to one sample, sequenced in a study of blood T cell repertoires in COVID-19. TCRdb's copy holds only in-frame clones and misses some; the assay was immunoSEQ multiplex PCR. The sample yields 250,000 to 300,000 clones, over 80% seen once. Material: peripheral blood. Receptors were obtained from a woman aged 35 to 49 with acute or convalescent COVID-19.

V gene TRBV5-4 combines with J gene TRBJ1-1; 7 bases match TRBD1. Trimming took 4 bases from V and 4 from J; bases not matched to a gene: 10. Per germline, CDR1 SGHNT and CDR2 YYREEE (reference sequence). CDR3 length: 15 residues. The CDR3 nucleotides are TGTGCCAGCAGCCAGAGTATCGACAGGGCCACTGAAGCTTTCTTT. Its translation: CASSQSIDRATEAFF.

The V and J genes are TRBV18 and TRBJ1-2; TRBD1 agrees at 10 bases. CDR3 size: 16 residues. Germline V gene sequence: CDR1 KGHSH, CDR2 LQKENI. J was trimmed by 3 bases and V by 5 bases; bases with no gene match: 9. The chain's CDR3 is CASSALGQGVDYGYTF. The CDR3 DNA is TGTGCCAGCTCAGCACTAGGACAGGGGGTCGACTATGGCTACACCTTC. The variable domain in full, completed from reference TRBV18 and TRBJ1-2, reads NAGVMQNPRHLVRRRGQEARLRCSPMKGHSHVYWYRQLPEEGLKFMVYLQKENIIDESGMPKERFSAEFPKEGPSILRIQQVVRGDSAAYFCASSALGQGVDYGYTFGSGTRLTVV.

The CDR3 loop reads CASSKTGDRGGEQFF. In DNA form, the CDR3 reads TGTGCCAGCAGCAAGACGGGGGACAGAGGCGGGGAGCAGTTCTTC. The chain couples TRBV11-2 to TRBJ2-1; weak D call: TRBD1 (7 bases). This CDR3 is 15 amino acids long. The germline V gene has CDR1 SGHAT and CDR2 FQNNGV. V lost 5 bases and J 10 bases, leaving 21 bases between the germline ends.

The rearrangement links TRBV7-2 to TRBJ2-1, with TRBD1 as a possible D gene (6 bases). CDR3 size: 15 residues. With 1 base removed from V and 5 bases from J, the gap between germline ends came to 12 bases. The germline V gene has CDR1 SGHTA and CDR2 FQGNSA. CDR3 bases: TGTGCCAGCAGCTTAGGAGGGGGATGGGACAATGAGCAGTTCTTC. The encoded protein is CASSLGGGWDNEQFF.

CDR3: CSVRTGAFEAFF. CDR3 in DNA: TGCAGCGTCAGGACAGGGGCTTTTGAAGCTTTCTTT. The chain is built from TRBV29-1 and TRBJ1-1, with 9 bases that match TRBD1. This CDR3 is built from 12 residues. Germline CDR1 SQVTM, CDR2 ANQGSEA. Trimming took 6 bases from V and 7 from J; bases not matched to a gene: 6.

DNA for the CDR3: TGTGCCAGCAGCCAAGAGGGCACAGGGAACACTGAAGCTTTCTTT. As protein: CASSQEGTGNTEAFF. The rearrangement joins TRBV4-2 to TRBJ1-1; a weak D match, TRBD1 (5 bases). The CDR3 extends over 15 amino acids. Germline V gene lookup returns CDR1 LGHNA and CDR2 YNFKEQ. Trimming left V 0 bases short and J 1 base short, with 9 bases between.

This chain uses TRBV27 with TRBJ2-1, with 10 bases aligning to TRBD2. This CDR3 contains 14 residues. The V gene's germline CDR1 is MNHEY and CDR2 SMNVEV (reference sequence). Trimming took 6 bases from V and 7 from J; bases not matched to a gene: 6. The CDR3 loop is CASRSGGVGNEQFF. The CDR3 nucleotides are TGTGCCAGCAGGAGCGGGGGGGTAGGGAATGAGCAGTTCTTC.

The V gene is TRBV14, the J gene TRBJ2-1, with a weak D call TRBD1 (6 bases). The V end lost 0 bases, the J end lost 1 base, and 13 bases lay between the germline ends. The germline V gene has CDR1 SGHDN and CDR2 FVKESK. This CDR3 region has 17 residues. CDR3 amino acids: CASSQDSWGQSYNEQFF. The CDR3 nucleotides are TGTGCCAGCAGCCAAGATAGTTGGGGGCAATCCTACAATGAGCAGTTCTTC.

The chain recombines TRBV4-1 with TRBJ2-3, with TRBD2 as a possible D gene (5 bases). Trimming removed 5 bases from V and 0 bases from J, with 12 bases in between. Germline CDR1 MGHRA, CDR2 YSYEKL. This CDR3 is 15 amino acids long. The CDR3 sequence is CASSERTGSTDTQYF. CDR3 coding DNA: TGCGCCAGCAGCGAAAGGACTGGCAGCACAGATACGCAGTATTTT.

The chain couples TRBV19 to TRBJ1-5, with unresolved D. V gave up 6 bases and J gave up 9 bases, with 21 bases separating them. CDR3 length: 15 residues. Germline V CDR1 and CDR2: LNHDA, SQIVND (reference sequence). The CDR3 protein is CASRIRWGGGLPQHF. As DNA, the CDR3 is TGTGCCAGTAGAATACGTTGGGGTGGAGGTTTGCCCCAGCATTTT.

The chain recombines TRBV6-6 with TRBJ1-5; D unresolved. Trimming left V 3 bases short and J 2 bases short, with 5 bases between. The CDR3 is made up of 13 amino acids. Germline V lookup: CDR1 MNHNY, CDR2 SVGAGI (reference sequence). This CDR3 reads CASSYERNQPQHF. In DNA form, the CDR3 reads TGTGCCAGCAGTTATGAGCGCAATCAGCCCCAGCATTTT.